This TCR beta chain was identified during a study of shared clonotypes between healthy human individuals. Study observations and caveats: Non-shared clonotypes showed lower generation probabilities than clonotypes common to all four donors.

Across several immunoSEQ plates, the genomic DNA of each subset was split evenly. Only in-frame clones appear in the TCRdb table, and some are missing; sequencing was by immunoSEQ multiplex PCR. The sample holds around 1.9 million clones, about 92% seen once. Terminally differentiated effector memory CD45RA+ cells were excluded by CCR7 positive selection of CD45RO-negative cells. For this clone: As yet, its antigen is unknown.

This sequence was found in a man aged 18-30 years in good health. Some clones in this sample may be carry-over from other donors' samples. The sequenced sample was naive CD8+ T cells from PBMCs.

CDR3 residues: CASSLEGSHSGANVLTF. The CDR3 nucleotides read TGTGCCAGCAGCTTGGAAGGGTCCCACTCTGGGGCCAACGTCCTGACTTTC. This rearrangement joins TRBV5-6 to TRBJ2-6; D is ambiguous. The CDR3 runs to 17 residues. V lost 0 bases and J 0 bases, leaving 10 bases between the germline ends. Germline lookup yields CDR1 SGHDT and CDR2 YYEEEE.